Below are 18 T cell receptor beta chains sequenced from a single sample in a study of shared T cell receptors in the human thymus (dated by TCRdb to the early 2020s). Receptor libraries were prepared by the immunoSEQ multiplex PCR assay. This is the immuneACCESS table as TCRdb keeps it, with only in-frame sequences that have V and J called. A part of the clones is gone; compared with another copy, unresolved V genes explain less than half, and the rest is unexplained. This sample holds approximately 580,000 clones; approximately 80% were observed only once. The leading ten clones occupy roughly 0.013% of the sample. This same sample was also taken into another study, of human thymus T cells.

Sequencing was carried out using thymocytes. These receptors were collected from a boy younger than two with a congenital heart defect. Donor details come from another sample of the same person, matched by shared clones.

This chain connects TRBV6-1 to TRBJ2-5, with D tentatively TRBD1 (7 bases). CDR1 is MNHNS and CDR2 is SASEGT in the germline V gene. This CDR3 is built from 14 residues. Trimming took off 4 bases at V and 3 bases at J, with 12 bases between the two ends. The CDR3 coding sequence is TGTGCCAGCAGTGTCCAGGGGGGCAAAGAGACCCAGTACTTC. Translation gives CASSVQGGKETQYF.

This chain uses TRBV30 with TRBJ2-5; the match to TRBD2 covers 10 bases. The ends lost 2 bases at V and 5 bases at J; junction bases unmatched: 11. CDR1 and CDR2 (germline): GTSNPN, SVGIG (reference sequence). This CDR3 comprises 16 residues. CDR3 region: CAWSPSLRAGGETQYF. The CDR3 DNA follows: TGTGCCTGGAGTCCATCTTTGCGAGCGGGAGGGGAGACCCAGTACTTC.

The rearrangement joins TRBV7-9 to TRBJ2-7; D perhaps matches TRBD2 (6 bases). CDR3 length: 17 amino acids. CDR1 is SEHNR and CDR2 is FQNEAQ in the germline V gene (reference sequence). V dropped 1 base and J dropped 3 bases, with 19 bases sitting between them. CDR3 in amino acids: CASSLGGGKGFDYEQYF. DNA of the CDR3: TGTGCCAGCAGCTTAGGCGGCGGGAAGGGGTTTGACTACGAGCAGTACTTC.

This clone was seen only once. The chain combines TRBV4-3 with TRBJ2-1, with 11 nucleotides matching TRBD2. This CDR3 comprises 22 residues. The germline V gene encodes CDR1 LGHNA and CDR2 YSLEER. V shed 4 bases, J shed 0 bases, and the junction held 20 bases outside the gene matches. CDR3 residues: CASSPETLKTSGTCSSYNEQFF. The CDR3 DNA reads TGCGCCAGCAGCCCCGAAACGCTTAAGACTAGCGGGACTTGTAGCTCCTACAATGAGCAGTTCTTC.

The chain joins TRBV7-6 to TRBJ2-7; TRBD1 might be the D (5 bases). CDR3 length: 13 amino acids. The V gene lost 5 bases and the J gene lost 1 base, with 9 bases spanning the gap. Germline V lookup: CDR1 SGHVS, CDR2 FNYEAQ. The CDR3 coding sequence is TGTGCCAGCAGCCCAGGGCGATCCTACGAGCAGTACTTC. It encodes CASSPGRSYEQYF. The full variable domain, its missing parts supplied by reference TRBV7-6 and TRBJ2-7, is GAGVSQSPRYKVTKRGQDVALRCDPISGHVSLYWYRQALGQGPEFLTYFNYEAQQDKSGLPNDRFSAERPEGSISTLTIQRTEQRDSAMYRCASSPGRSYEQYFGPGTRLTVT.

On this clone itself: Other DNA sequences in this sample translate to the same CDR3. This sequence joins TRBV30 and TRBJ2-7, with D perhaps TRBD1 (6 bases). CDR3 length equals 12 residues. Deletions cut 0 bases from V and 4 bases from J, with 7 bases between. Germline CDR1 and CDR2: GTSNPN and SVGIG (reference sequence). The CDR3 DNA follows: TGTGCCTGGAGTGTACAGGGTTACGAGCAGTACTTC. Translation: CAWSVQGYEQYF.

The V call is TRBV7-6, the J call TRBJ2-3; 9 positions agree with TRBD2. The CDR3 extends over 15 amino acids. Germline V gene lookup returns CDR1 SGHVS and CDR2 FNYEAQ. Trimming cost V 4 bases and J 2 bases; bases outside gene matches: 4. CDR3 coding DNA: TGTGCCAGCAGCTATGCGGGAGGGCCCACAGATACGCAGTATTTT. It is translated as CASSYAGGPTDTQYF.

The V call is TRBV7-6, the J call TRBJ1-4; 9 nucleotides line up with TRBD1. The CDR3 has 16 amino acids. The V gene end was trimmed by 0 bases and the J gene end by 5 bases; junction bases not matched to a gene: 4. Germline loops: CDR1 SGHVS, CDR2 FNYEAQ. DNA of the CDR3: TGTGCCAGCAGCTTAGCCAGGGACAGGGAGAATGAAAAACTGTTTTTT. Its protein product is CASSLARDRENEKLFF. The variable domain in full, completed from reference TRBV7-6 and TRBJ1-4, reads GAGVSQSPRYKVTKRGQDVALRCDPISGHVSLYWYRQALGQGPEFLTYFNYEAQQDKSGLPNDRFSAERPEGSISTLTIQRTEQRDSAMYRCASSLARDRENEKLFFGSGTQLSVL.

J is TRBJ2-1 and V is TRBV6-6; 8 nucleotides line up with TRBD2. Trimming cost V 7 bases and J 9 bases; bases outside gene matches: 11. The germline gives CDR1 MNHNY, CDR2 SVGAGI (reference sequence). The length of the CDR3 is 14 residues. Here the CDR3 DNA reads TGTGCCAGCACCCAGACCGGGACTAGTGGTGAGCAGTTCTTC. Amino acids: CASTQTGTSGEQFF.

The V gene is TRBV5-1, the J gene TRBJ2-7; 9 positions match TRBD1. The CDR3 has 14 amino acids. The ends lost 2 bases at V and 5 bases at J; junction bases unmatched: 5. Germline V CDR1 and CDR2: SGHRS, YFSETQ. The CDR3 nucleotides read TGCGCCAGCAGCTTCCGGGACAGGGACCACGAGCAGTACTTC. Translated, it gives CASSFRDRDHEQYF.

The chain has TRBV25-1 and TRBJ2-1, with D possibly TRBD2 on 5 matching bases. V gave up 7 bases and J gave up 0 bases, with 16 bases separating them. Germline V lookup: CDR1 MGHDK, CDR2 SYGVNS. The CDR3 contains 16 residues. The CDR3, as DNA: TGTGCCAGCAAAGAAGGAGGCCCCAGCTCCTACAATGAGCAGTTCTTC. It is translated as CASKEGGPSSYNEQFF.

Only a few counts were recorded for this clone. The chain uses TRBV6-1 and TRBJ1-2, with D unresolved. CDR3 length: 14 residues. From germline, CDR1 is MNHNS and CDR2 SASEGT. Trimming cost V 1 base and J 5 bases, with 11 bases left between them. CDR3 nucleotide sequence: TGTGCCAGCAGTGAAGGTCGGGTTTCGTATGGCTACACCTTC. Protein: CASSEGRVSYGYTF.

This clone has a single count. The chain carries TRBV5-1 and TRBJ2-1; 7 nucleotides align to TRBD1. J lost 9 bases, V lost 5 bases, and 11 bases had no gene match. CDR3 length: 14 amino acids. Germline lookup yields CDR1 SGHRS and CDR2 YFSETQ. The CDR3 DNA is TGCGCCAGCAGACTCGGACAGGCTCTTGGTGAGCAGTTCTTC. Amino acids: CASRLGQALGEQFF.

V gene TRBV4-3 combines with J gene TRBJ1-1, with D tentatively TRBD1 (5 bases). The CDR3 is made up of 16 amino acids. Germline CDR1 reads LGHNA; CDR2 reads YSLEER. V shed 1 base and J shed 1 base, with 13 bases lying between them. CDR3 DNA: TGCGCCAGCAGCCAAGGAGGACAAGGCCGGAACACTGAAGCTTTCTTT. This gives the protein CASSQGGQGRNTEAFF.

A few counts support this clone. The chain employs TRBV9 and TRBJ2-1; D gene uncertain. This CDR3 contains 15 residues. The germline V and J ends were trimmed by 0 bases and 0 bases, with 7 bases remaining between them. CDR1 and CDR2 (germline): SGDLS, YYNGEE. The CDR3 region is CASSVGVSSYNEQFF. The CDR3 DNA sequence: TGTGCCAGCAGCGTAGGCGTAAGCTCCTACAATGAGCAGTTCTTC.

A single count supports this clone. The rearrangement joins TRBV6-6 to TRBJ2-1, with D possibly matching TRBD2 (6 bases). CDR1 is MNHNY and CDR2 is SVGAGI in the germline V gene (reference sequence). The CDR3 length is 13 residues. Trimming stripped 3 bases from V and 8 bases from J, with 11 bases between. CDR3 in DNA: TGTGCCAGCAGTTATATAAGGGACTATGAGCAGTTCTTC. Translated, it gives CASSYIRDYEQFF.

The rearrangement joins TRBV7-2 to TRBJ2-7; 11 nucleotides agree with TRBD2. Per the germline V gene, CDR1 is SGHTA and CDR2 is FQGNSA. Losses at the gene ends were 5 bases for V and 3 bases for J; bases not matched to a gene: 9. The CDR3 covers 16 residues. CDR3: CASSLEASGRFYEQYF. CDR3 DNA: TGTGCCAGCAGCCTGGAGGCTAGCGGGAGGTTCTACGAGCAGTACTTC.

The V and J genes are TRBV7-2 and TRBJ2-2, with TRBD2 identical over 7 bases. V was pared by 1 base and J by 4 bases, with 6 bases of the junction left unmatched. CDR3 length: 16 amino acids. CDR1 and CDR2 from the germline V gene are SGHTA and FQGNSA. This CDR3 reads CASSLGGGSSTGELFF. The CDR3 DNA is TGTGCCAGCAGCTTAGGAGGCGGGAGTAGCACCGGGGAGCTGTTTTTT.